Below are 30 T cell receptor beta chains sequenced from a single sample in a study of naive and memory T cell subsets. Two oligonucleotides, mixed equimolar, formed the beta constant-region primer covering TRBC1 and TRBC2. TCRdb recomputed calls from the UMI-ligation and nested PCR reads with MiXCR, one row per CDR3 protein. The sample includes around 40,000 distinct CDR3 sequences, 10% to 15% seen only once; the top ten take approximately 20%. The specimen was effector memory CD4+ T cells from blood. This sample's subset: effector memory, CD45RA- CD27-. Every receptor here comes from a human donor in good health.

This clonotype showed up many times. A much larger clonotype is one base distant, so this may be a read error. The chain carries TRBV12-3 or TRBV12-4 and TRBJ2-3; TRBD2 aligns across 8 bases. V lost 7 bases and J lost 14; bases outside the gene matches: 14. The length of the CDR3 is 13 residues. The CDR3 loop is CASTRGGPLTPYF. In nucleotides, the CDR3 is TGTGCCAGCACCCGGGGGGGCCCTCTAACCCCGTATTTT.

This chain joins TRBV5-1 and TRBJ2-3; the D gene is possibly TRBD2 (5 bases). Germline V CDR1 and CDR2: SGHRS, YFSETQ. The CDR3 is 12 amino acids. Trimming took 4 bases from V and 6 from J, leaving 9 bases between them. CDR3 sequence (DNA): TGCGCCAGCAGCGTCGGGGAGGATACGCAGTATTTT. Residues: CASSVGEDTQYF.

CDR3 amino acids: CASSPWPGSNYGYTF. CDR3 nucleotides: TGTGCCAGCAGCCCCTGGCCGGGGAGCAACTATGGCTACACCTTC. The V gene is TRBV7-3, the J gene TRBJ1-2; unclear D gene. This CDR3 contains 15 residues. Trimming left V 5 bases short and J 2 bases short, with 15 bases between. Per germline, CDR1 SGHTA and CDR2 FQGTGA.

This clonotype occurred a few times. V is TRBV9 and J is TRBJ2-3; D may be TRBD2 (7 bases). CDR3 length: 15 residues. The ends were cut back, 3 bases at V and 8 bases at J, with 19 bases in the middle. In germline, CDR1 is SGDLS, CDR2 YYNGEE. The CDR3 protein is CASSGSGGRLSTQYF. DNA of the CDR3: TGTGCCAGCAGCGGGTCGGGGGGCAGGCTTAGTACGCAGTATTTT.

V gene TRBV20-1 combines with J gene TRBJ1-1; D unclear. This CDR3 region has 13 residues. With 5 bases removed from V and 0 bases from J, the gap between germline ends came to 10 bases. CDR1 and CDR2 from the germline V gene are DFQATT and SNEGSKA (reference sequence). CDR3 sequence: CSADGLVNTEAFF. The CDR3 region has the DNA TGCAGTGCTGACGGGTTGGTGAACACTGAAGCTTTCTTT.

This clonotype was seen only a few times. CDR3 in DNA: TGTGCCAGCAGTGATCCCGTAGCGGAAGCGAACACCGGGGAGCTGTTTTTT. Translated: CASSDPVAEANTGELFF. The V call is TRBV6-6, the J call TRBJ2-2; a weak D match, TRBD2 (6 bases). V was pared by 5 bases and J by 0 bases, with 16 bases between. The CDR3 has 17 residues. Germline CDR1 and CDR2: MNHNY and SVGAGI (reference sequence).

This clonotype was observed a few times. The V call is TRBV18, the J call TRBJ2-7; D could derive from TRBD1 or TRBD2 (5 bases each). V lost 0 bases and J lost 2, with 11 bases in between. CDR3 length: 15 amino acids. Germline CDR1 KGHSH, CDR2 LQKENI. The CDR3 DNA follows: TGTGCCAGCTCACCACCGGGGCAGGGAGCCTACGAGCAGTACTTC. It codes for CASSPPGQGAYEQYF.

The chain employs TRBV4-1 and TRBJ2-7, with 8 nucleotides matching TRBD2. CDR1 is MGHRA and CDR2 is YSYEKL in the germline V gene. J gave up 1 base and V 6 bases, and 11 bases lay outside the gene matches. This CDR3 is built from 16 residues. The DNA of the CDR3 is TGCGCCAGCAGTCGATCAACTAGCGGTCAATCCTACGAGCAGTACTTC. Amino acids: CASSRSTSGQSYEQYF.

This clonotype was seen only a few times. The V and J genes are TRBV7-7 and TRBJ2-3; 7 bases fit TRBD1. With 2 bases clipped from V and 3 bases from J, the junction kept 5 bases outside the gene matches. The germline CDR1 and CDR2 sequences are SSHAT and FNYEAQ (reference sequence). The CDR3 length is 15 residues. DNA for the CDR3: TGTGCCAGCAGCTTACGGGACAGCGATACAGATACGCAGTATTTT. This translates into CASSLRDSDTDTQYF.

This chain uses TRBV7-9 with TRBJ1-6; no definite D call. The V and J ends lost 4 bases and 0 bases respectively, with 7 bases between them. This CDR3 is 15 amino acids long. Germline V gives CDR1 SEHNR, CDR2 FQNEAQ (reference sequence). CDR3 sequence (DNA): TGTGCCAGCAGCTCCAGCATCTCCTATAATTCACCCCTCCACTTT. This encodes CASSSSISYNSPLHF.

V and J are TRBV6-2 or TRBV6-3 and TRBJ2-1; D unresolved. The CDR3 contains 12 residues. The germline V gene has CDR1 MNHEY and CDR2 SVGEGT. Trimming removed 6 bases from V and 8 bases from J, with 11 bases in between. CDR3 amino acids: CASSARRHEQFF. Written as DNA, the CDR3 is TGTGCCAGCAGCGCCAGGCGCCATGAGCAGTTCTTC.

This sequence joins TRBV10-3 and TRBJ2-5; 8 bases map to TRBD2. This CDR3 is built from 14 residues. The germline gives CDR1 ENHRY, CDR2 SYGVKD. With V trimmed by 3 bases and J by 2 bases, 2 bases remained unmatched. CDR3 DNA: TGTGCCATCAGTGACCCTAGCGGGCAAGAGACCCAGTACTTC. Residues: CAISDPSGQETQYF.

The chain employs TRBV5-1 and TRBJ2-1; D may match TRBD1 or TRBD2 (5 bases each). The ends were cut back, 6 bases at V and 6 bases at J, with 16 bases in the middle. The germline V gene encodes CDR1 SGHRS and CDR2 YFSETQ. The CDR3 is 14 amino acids. Here the CDR3 reads CASTPGRAFNEQFF. Written as DNA, the CDR3 is TGCGCCAGCACTCCGGGACGAGCTTTCAATGAGCAGTTCTTC.

This clonotype was recorded many times. The chain combines TRBV19 with TRBJ2-7; D gene uncertain. Trimming left V 4 bases short and J 3 bases short, with 10 bases between. Germline V gene sequence: CDR1 LNHDA, CDR2 SQIVND (reference sequence). The length of the CDR3 is 13 residues. CDR3 sequence reads: CASSREDGYEQYF. CDR3 nucleotides: TGTGCCAGTAGTAGGGAAGACGGCTACGAGCAGTACTTC.

The V call is TRBV21-1, the J call TRBJ1-5; TRBD1, the table's D call, was not compared with the DNA. TRBV21-1 is given as a pseudogene. The CDR3 covers 16 residues. In DNA, the CDR3 is TGTGCCAGCAGCAATATAGAGGGACAGTTGAACCAGCCCCAGCATTTT. This encodes CASSNIEGQLNQPQHF.

This clonotype was seen a few times. This chain uses TRBV6-2 or TRBV6-3 with TRBJ2-3; tentative D call: TRBD1 (5 bases). Trimming removed 6 bases from V and 8 bases from J, with 12 bases in between. The germline CDR1 and CDR2 sequences are MNHEY and SVGEGT. The CDR3 has 12 amino acids. The DNA for the CDR3 is TGTGCCAGCAGCTCCGACAGTGTTACGCAGTATTTT. Amino acids: CASSSDSVTQYF.

V usage is TRBV7-2 and J usage is TRBJ2-1; no clear D gene. Germline CDR1 SGHTA, CDR2 FQGNSA. V was cut by 2 bases and J by 8 bases, with 10 bases left in between. The CDR3 contains 13 residues. CDR3 region: CASSLSPRHEQFF. The CDR3 region has the DNA TGTGCCAGCAGCTTATCCCCGAGACATGAGCAGTTCTTC.

V and J are TRBV10-3 and TRBJ1-6; no clear D. CDR1 ENHRY and CDR2 SYGVKD come from the germline V gene. V lost 6 bases and J 2 bases, leaving 8 bases between the germline ends. The CDR3 extends over 14 amino acids. In DNA form, the CDR3 reads TGTGCCATCAGACGGGGAACCTATAATTCACCCCTCCACTTT. Encoded protein: CAIRRGTYNSPLHF.

This clonotype appeared a few times. The rearrangement uses TRBV12-3 or TRBV12-4 and TRBJ2-7; D not certain. This CDR3 is built from 13 residues. Trimming removed 7 bases from V and 2 bases from J, with 12 bases in between. CDR3 nucleotides: TGTGCCAGCATCACCCCCCTCGCCTACGAGCAGTACTTC. Translation: CASITPLAYEQYF.

This clonotype was counted only a few times. The gene calls are TRBV7-2 and TRBJ2-4; D not certain. Germline-derived CDR1 and CDR2 are SGHTA and FQGNSA. V was pared by 1 base and J by 7 bases, with 8 bases between. CDR3 length equals 13 residues. The CDR3 sequence: CASSLEDRNIQYF. The CDR3 DNA is TGTGCCAGCAGCTTAGAAGATCGGAACATTCAGTACTTC. The variable domain in full, with the rest retrieved from reference TRBV7-2 and TRBJ2-4, is GAGVSQSPSNKVTEKGKDVELRCDPISGHTALYWYRQSLGQGLEFLIYFQGNSAPDKSGLPSDRFSAERTGGSVSTLTIQRTQQEDSAVYLCASSLEDRNIQYFGAGTRLSVL.

V usage is TRBV15 and J usage is TRBJ1-1; a weak D match, TRBD1 (6 bases). Trimming removed 5 bases from V and 4 bases from J, with 20 bases in between. Germline V gene lookup returns CDR1 LNHNV and CDR2 YYDKDF (reference sequence). The CDR3 sequence is 16 residues long. The CDR3 nucleotides are TGTGCCACCAGCCTAAAGAGGGGGGGTCGCGTCACTGAAGCTTTCTTT. Its translation: CATSLKRGGRVTEAFF.

This clonotype has only a few counts. The V call is TRBV5-5, the J call TRBJ2-7, with a tentative D call TRBD1 (5 bases). Trimming shortened V by 1 base and J by 1 base, and 9 bases separated the two germline ends. The germline gives CDR1 SGHKS, CDR2 YYEKEE (reference sequence). This CDR3 is built from 14 residues. The CDR3 nucleotides are TGTGCCAGCAGCTTGTACTACAGGTCCTACGAGCAGTACTTC. It is translated as CASSLYYRSYEQYF.

This clonotype has a count of ten or more. The chain combines TRBV20-1 with TRBJ2-3; 7 positions agree with TRBD2. The junction had 9 bases not matched to a gene; V was cut back by 3 bases and J by 3 bases. The CDR3 runs 15 residues. CDR1 and CDR2 from the germline V gene are DFQATT and SNEGSKA (reference sequence). The CDR3 spells CSARGGPGLTDTQYF. In DNA, the CDR3 is TGCAGTGCTAGGGGAGGGCCGGGTTTAACAGATACGCAGTATTTT.

The chain couples TRBV7-9 to TRBJ2-5; D might be TRBD1 or TRBD2, each matching 5 bases. Germline lookup yields CDR1 SEHNR and CDR2 FQNEAQ (reference sequence). The V end lost 0 bases, the J end lost 4 bases, and 9 bases lay between the germline ends. CDR3 length equals 14 residues. This CDR3 is CASSLAGAGETQYF. As DNA, the CDR3 is TGTGCCAGCAGCTTAGCAGGGGCGGGAGAGACCCAGTACTTC.

This chain links TRBV9 with TRBJ1-2; D unclear. CDR3 length equals 15 residues. The V gene lost 0 bases and the J gene lost 4 bases, with 13 bases spanning the gap. Germline CDR1 and CDR2: SGDLS and YYNGEE. The CDR3 sequence: CASSVDPGSTYGYTF. CDR3 in DNA: TGTGCCAGCAGCGTAGATCCGGGGTCTACCTATGGCTACACCTTC.

This clonotype appeared many times. The rearrangement uses TRBV20-1 and TRBJ2-2, with 9 bases aligning to TRBD2. The CDR3 has 16 residues. Looked up from germline, CDR1 is DFQATT and CDR2 is SNEGSKA (reference sequence). V shed 1 base, J shed 1 base, and the junction held 4 bases outside the gene matches. The CDR3 sequence is CSARGAGGLNTGELFF. The CDR3, as DNA: TGCAGTGCTAGAGGGGCGGGAGGGCTGAACACCGGGGAGCTGTTTTTT.

Only a few counts were recorded for this clonotype. V usage is TRBV6-2 or TRBV6-3 and J usage is TRBJ2-2; D unresolved. The length of the CDR3 is 15 residues. V lost 0 bases and J lost 3, with 8 bases in between. Germline CDR1 and CDR2: MNHEY and SVGEGT. The CDR3 here is CASSYSARYTGELFF. The CDR3 DNA sequence: TGTGCCAGCAGTTACTCGGCCAGGTACACCGGGGAGCTGTTTTTT.

This clonotype was seen more than once but under ten times. The V and J genes are TRBV3-1 and TRBJ1-1, with D possibly matching TRBD1 (5 bases). Trimming took off 4 bases at V and 0 bases at J, with 12 bases between the two ends. The CDR3 runs 15 residues. CDR1 and CDR2 from the germline V gene are LGHDT and YNNKEL (reference sequence). DNA of the CDR3: TGTGCCAGCAGCCGAGGAGCCAGGGTGAACACTGAAGCTTTCTTT. As protein: CASSRGARVNTEAFF.

The chain uses TRBV6-2 or TRBV6-3 and TRBJ2-1, with D unresolved. The CDR3 extends over 12 amino acids. The germline V gene encodes CDR1 MNHEY and CDR2 SVGEGT. V lost 6 bases to trimming and J lost 9 bases, with 12 bases between them. CDR3 bases: TGTGCCAGCAGGACCCCGATTCGTGAGCAGTTCTTC. Translating gives CASRTPIREQFF.

J is TRBJ1-6 and V is TRBV5-6; D unresolved. The germline V gene encodes CDR1 SGHDT and CDR2 YYEEEE. V gave up 2 bases and J gave up 6 bases, with 6 bases separating them. The CDR3 covers 13 residues. The CDR3 sequence is CASSFDPNSPLHF. The CDR3 coding sequence is TGTGCCAGCAGCTTCGACCCTAATTCACCCCTCCACTTT.